The clone carrying this TCR beta chain has only a few counts. Its matching antigen is unknown. TCRdb itself ran the RT-PCR reads through MiXCR, one entry per CDR3 protein. Found here are 600,000 to 850,000 distinct CDR3 sequences, less than 15% of them singletons; the top ten hold roughly 7.6%. This sample was taken from a study of response to subunit inactivated influenza vaccine. Study-level points and caveats: It was the authors' suggestion that each seasonal influenza vaccination recruits few new T cells.

Germline V CDR1 and CDR2: SGHRS, YFSETQ. V was clipped by 3 bases and J by 2 bases; unmatched bases: 6. The CDR3 loop spans 17 amino acids. The sample was PBMCs from blood, taken around two weeks before vaccination. The rearrangement joins TRBV5-1 to TRBJ2-5; 14 bases align to TRBD2. This sequence was found in a man aged 45-65 years who received an inactivated influenza vaccine. Here the CDR3 DNA reads TGCGCCAGCAGCTCAACCTGGACTAGCGGGGGGCAAGAGACCCAGTACTTC. It encodes CASSSTWTSGGQETQYF.